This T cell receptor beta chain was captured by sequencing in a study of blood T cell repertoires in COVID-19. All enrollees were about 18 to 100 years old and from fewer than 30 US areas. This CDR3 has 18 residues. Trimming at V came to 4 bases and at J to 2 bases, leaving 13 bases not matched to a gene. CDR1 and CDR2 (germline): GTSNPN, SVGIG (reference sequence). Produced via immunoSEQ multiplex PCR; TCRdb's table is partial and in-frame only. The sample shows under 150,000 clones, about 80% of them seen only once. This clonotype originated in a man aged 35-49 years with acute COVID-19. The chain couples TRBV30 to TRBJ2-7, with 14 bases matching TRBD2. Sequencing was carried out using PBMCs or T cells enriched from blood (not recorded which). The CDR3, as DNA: TGTGCCTGGAACCCACCCGGACTAGCGGGGGGCGTTACCTACGAGCAGTACTTC. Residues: CAWNPPGLAGGVTYEQYF.